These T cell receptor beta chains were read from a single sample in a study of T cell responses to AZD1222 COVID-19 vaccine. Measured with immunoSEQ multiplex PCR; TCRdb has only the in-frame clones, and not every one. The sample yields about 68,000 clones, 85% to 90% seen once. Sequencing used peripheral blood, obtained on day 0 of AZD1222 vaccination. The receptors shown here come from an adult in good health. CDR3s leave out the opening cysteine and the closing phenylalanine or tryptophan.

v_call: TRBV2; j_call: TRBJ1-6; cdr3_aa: ASRYFASNSPLH
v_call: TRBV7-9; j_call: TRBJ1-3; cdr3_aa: AVLGFSGNTIY
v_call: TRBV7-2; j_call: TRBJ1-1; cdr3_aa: ASSPRRNMNTEAF
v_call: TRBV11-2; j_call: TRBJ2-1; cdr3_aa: ASSFGSESGNEQF
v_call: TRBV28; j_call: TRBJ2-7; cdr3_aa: ASSLGRRPYEQY
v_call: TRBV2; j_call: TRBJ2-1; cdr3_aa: ASSVSQGSYNEQF
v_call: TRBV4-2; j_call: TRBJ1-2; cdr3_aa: ASSQERDRDGYT
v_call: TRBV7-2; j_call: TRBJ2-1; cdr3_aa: ASSLYNPNEQF
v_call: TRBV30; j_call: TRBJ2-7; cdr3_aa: AWTRGTVSYEQY
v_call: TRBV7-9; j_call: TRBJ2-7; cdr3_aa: ASSLDPGGGEQY
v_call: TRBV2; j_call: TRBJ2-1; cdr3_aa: ASMGQGSSYNEQF
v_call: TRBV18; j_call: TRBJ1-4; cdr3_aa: ASSKTTNEKLF
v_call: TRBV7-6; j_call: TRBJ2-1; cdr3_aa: ASSFATSGRGNEQF
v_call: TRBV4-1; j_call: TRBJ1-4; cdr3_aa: ASSQDWLPTNEKLF
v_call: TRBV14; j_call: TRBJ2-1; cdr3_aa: ASSQGFQTGLNNEQF
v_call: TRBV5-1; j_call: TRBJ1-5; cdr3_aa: ASARDGRNQPQH
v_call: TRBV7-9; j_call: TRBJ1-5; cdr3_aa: ASSLGGLWGNQPQH
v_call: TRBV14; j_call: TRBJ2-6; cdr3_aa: ASSQRGRGASFPTGANVLT
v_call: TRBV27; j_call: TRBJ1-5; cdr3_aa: ASSFEGGNQPQH
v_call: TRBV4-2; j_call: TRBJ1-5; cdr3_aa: ASSQGDQPQH
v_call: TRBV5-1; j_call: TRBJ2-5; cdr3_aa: ASSLAGHRGETQY
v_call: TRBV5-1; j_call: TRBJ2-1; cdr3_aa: ASSSRQGGYNEQF
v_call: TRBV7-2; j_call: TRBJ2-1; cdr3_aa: ASSLRLAGVGISDEQF
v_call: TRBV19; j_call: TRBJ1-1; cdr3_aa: ASTLMGPPDTEAF
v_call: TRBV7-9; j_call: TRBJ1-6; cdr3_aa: ASSLGAGRGLLH
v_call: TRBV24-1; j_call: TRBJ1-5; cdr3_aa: ATSDLSTVH
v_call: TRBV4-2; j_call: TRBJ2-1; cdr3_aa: ASSQDGTGGYNEQF
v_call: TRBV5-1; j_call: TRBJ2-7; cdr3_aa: ASSLRPGVSSYEQY
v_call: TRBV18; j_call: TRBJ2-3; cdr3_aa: ASSLYTDTQY
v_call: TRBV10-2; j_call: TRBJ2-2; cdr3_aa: ARPSGRAFHTGELF
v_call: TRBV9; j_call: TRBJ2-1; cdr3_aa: ASSVDVGDNEQF
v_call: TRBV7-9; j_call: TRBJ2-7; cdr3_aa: ASSTALERGSSYEQY
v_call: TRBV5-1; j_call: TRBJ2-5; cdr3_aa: ASSFPRTSGGETQY
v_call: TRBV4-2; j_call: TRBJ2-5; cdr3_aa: ASSQEGARRGDETQY
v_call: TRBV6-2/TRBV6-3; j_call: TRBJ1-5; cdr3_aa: ASSYSPGQGGSNQPQH
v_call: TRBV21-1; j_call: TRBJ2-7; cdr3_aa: ASVYRPAYEQY
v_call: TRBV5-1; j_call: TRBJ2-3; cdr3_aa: ASSTAGDTDTQY
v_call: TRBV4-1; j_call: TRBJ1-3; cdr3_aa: ASSHGQGASGNTIY
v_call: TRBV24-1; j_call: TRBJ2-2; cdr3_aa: ATSDLGQANTGELF
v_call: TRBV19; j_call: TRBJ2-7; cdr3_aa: ASQGVYEQY
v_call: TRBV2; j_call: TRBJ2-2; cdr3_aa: ASSDIGHATGELF
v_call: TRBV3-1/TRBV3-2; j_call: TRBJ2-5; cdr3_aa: ASSPTSGSGAQY
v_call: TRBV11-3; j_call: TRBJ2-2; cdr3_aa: ASSPLAGGPSTGELF
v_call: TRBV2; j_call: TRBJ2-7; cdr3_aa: ASKLTGTSVTEQY
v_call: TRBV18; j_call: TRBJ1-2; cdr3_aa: ASSPREANYGYT
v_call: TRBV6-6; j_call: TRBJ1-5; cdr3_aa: ASSYSGESQPQH
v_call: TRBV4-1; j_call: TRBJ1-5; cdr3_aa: ASSQGASGNQPQH
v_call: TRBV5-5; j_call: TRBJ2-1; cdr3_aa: ASSSPGKGSSYNEQF
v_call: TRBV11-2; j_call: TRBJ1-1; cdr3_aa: ASSFTTGTEAF
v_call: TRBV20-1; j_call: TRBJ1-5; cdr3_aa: SASGRLNQPQH
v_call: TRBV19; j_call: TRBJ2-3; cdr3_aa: ASSLGGEATQY
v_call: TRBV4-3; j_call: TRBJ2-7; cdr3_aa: ASSQDGRFSYEQY
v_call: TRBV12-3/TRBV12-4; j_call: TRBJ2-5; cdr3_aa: ASSQYQETQY
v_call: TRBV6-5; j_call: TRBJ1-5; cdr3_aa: ASKPDRVQWQPQH